This T cell receptor beta chain is drawn from a study of vaccination effects on CD4 cells after COVID-19. Whole-study context: Two doses of BNT162b2 or mRNA-1273 vaccine were administered to participants.

Profiled with immunoSEQ multiplex PCR; TCRdb holds only in-frame clones, not every one. The sample holds 68,000 or so clones, 80% seen once. Comment on this clone: Its antigen remains unknown.

Using viral peptide pools, the ViraFEST assay grew out antigen-specific CD4+ T cells prior to sequencing. Culture proceeded for 10 days, and CD4+ T cells were then isolated. Previously uninfected by SARS-CoV-2, the vaccine recipients also showed negative nucleocapsid antibodies. Every well got over 1.5 million PBMC, which were grown with about 9.2 IU/ml IL-2 and about 10 ug/ml peptides. Both day 3 and day 7 saw half the medium replaced with IL-2 medium. Trimming shortened V by 3 bases and J by 2 bases, and 13 bases separated the two germline ends. CDR1 is ENHRY, CDR2 SYGVKD, per germline. This CDR3 is 15 amino acids long. Notes on the study in general: Marked clonal contraction of both clone types appeared late after vaccination.

The receptor comes from a human donor who received a COVID-19 vaccine. The chain joins TRBV10-3 to TRBJ2-5; D possibly corresponds to TRBD1 (6 bases). The sequenced sample was CD4+ T cells from PBMCs cultured with SARS-CoV-2 spike peptides, obtained before COVID-19 vaccination. The CDR3 nucleotides read TGTGCCATCAGTGACAGGGGCCAACCACAAGAGACCCAGTACTTC. Amino acid sequence: CAISDRGQPQETQYF.